Sequencing of this T cell receptor (beta chain) was carried out in a study of T cell changes during pregnancy in multiple sclerosis. Method: immunoSEQ multiplex PCR; TCRdb's copy keeps in-frame clones and lacks some. The sample has around 42,000 clones; more than 90% are singletons. The sample consisted of CD4+ T cells from peripheral blood mononuclear cells, taken in the second trimester of pregnancy. The receptor comes from a female donor in good health, enrolled as a control in a pregnancy study.

This CDR3 is CAWSNGLAGGTDTQYF. The CDR3 region has the DNA TGTGCCTGGTCTAACGGACTAGCGGGGGGCACAGATACGCAGTATTTT. V and J are TRBV30 and TRBJ2-3; 13 bases are a match to TRBD2. Germline CDR1 reads GTSNPN; CDR2 reads SVGIG (reference sequence). Trimming removed 5 bases from V and 1 base from J; junction bases left unmatched: 6. The CDR3 sequence is 16 residues long.